This T cell receptor beta chain was obtained from a study of Graves' ophthalmopathy and Graves' hyperthyroidism. Across the whole study: Peripheral blood sampling preceded any treatment and occurred at initial diagnosis.

Amplification of the TCR beta CDR3 regions used RNA transcripts (as template). A first-round RT-PCR used HTBI primers, followed by a second-round multiplex PCR. A single record per CDR3 protein comes from TCRdb applying MiXCR to the multiplex PCR reads. The sample contains about 220,000 distinct CDR3 sequences, 20% to 25% of which appear only once. This CDR3 spans 14 amino acids. Germline V lookup: CDR1 GTSNPN, CDR2 SVGIG (reference sequence). Trimming stripped 0 bases from V and 4 bases from J, with 12 bases between. Fresh peripheral blood, 8.5 to 10 ml, was the PBMC source. The sample comprised peripheral blood. V usage is TRBV30 and J usage is TRBJ1-1; D might be TRBD1 (6 bases). This TCR came from a woman in her 50s with Graves' ophthalmopathy. The CDR3 sequence is CAWSVPGEGTEAFF. CDR3 sequence (DNA): TGTGCCTGGAGTGTACCAGGGGAGGGCACTGAAGCTTTCTTT.